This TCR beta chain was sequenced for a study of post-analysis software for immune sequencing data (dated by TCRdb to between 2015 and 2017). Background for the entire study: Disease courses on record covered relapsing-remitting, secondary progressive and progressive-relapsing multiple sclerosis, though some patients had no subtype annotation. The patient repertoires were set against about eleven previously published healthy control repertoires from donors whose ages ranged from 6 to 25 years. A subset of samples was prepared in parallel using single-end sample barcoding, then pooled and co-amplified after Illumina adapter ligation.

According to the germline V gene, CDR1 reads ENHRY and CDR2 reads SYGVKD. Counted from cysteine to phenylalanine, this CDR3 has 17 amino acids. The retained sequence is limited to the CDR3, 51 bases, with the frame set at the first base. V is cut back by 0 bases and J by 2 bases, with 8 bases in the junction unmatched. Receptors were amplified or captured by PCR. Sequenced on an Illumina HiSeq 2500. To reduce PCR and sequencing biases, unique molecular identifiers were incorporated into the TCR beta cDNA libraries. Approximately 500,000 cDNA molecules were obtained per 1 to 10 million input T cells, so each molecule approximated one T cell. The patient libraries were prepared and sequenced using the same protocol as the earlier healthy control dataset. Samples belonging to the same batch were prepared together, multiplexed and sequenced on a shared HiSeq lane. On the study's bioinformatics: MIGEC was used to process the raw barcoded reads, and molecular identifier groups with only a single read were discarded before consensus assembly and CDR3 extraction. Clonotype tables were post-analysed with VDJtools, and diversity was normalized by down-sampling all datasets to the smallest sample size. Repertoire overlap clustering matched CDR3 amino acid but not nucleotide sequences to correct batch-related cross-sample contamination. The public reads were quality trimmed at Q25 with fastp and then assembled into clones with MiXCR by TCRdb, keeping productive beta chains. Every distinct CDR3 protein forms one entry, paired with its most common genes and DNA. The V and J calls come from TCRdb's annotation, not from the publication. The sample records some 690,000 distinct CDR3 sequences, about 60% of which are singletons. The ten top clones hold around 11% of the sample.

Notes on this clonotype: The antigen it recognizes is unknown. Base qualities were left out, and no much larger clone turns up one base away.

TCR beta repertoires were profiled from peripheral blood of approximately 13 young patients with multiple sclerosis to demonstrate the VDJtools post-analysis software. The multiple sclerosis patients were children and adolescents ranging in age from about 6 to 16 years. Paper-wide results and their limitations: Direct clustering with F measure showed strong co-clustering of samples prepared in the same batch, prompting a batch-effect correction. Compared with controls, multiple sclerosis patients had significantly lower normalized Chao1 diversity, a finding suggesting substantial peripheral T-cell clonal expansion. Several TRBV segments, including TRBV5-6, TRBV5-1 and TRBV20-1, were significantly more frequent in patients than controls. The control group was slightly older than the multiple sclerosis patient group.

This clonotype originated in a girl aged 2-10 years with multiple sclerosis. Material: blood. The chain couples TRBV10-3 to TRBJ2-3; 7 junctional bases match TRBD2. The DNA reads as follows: TGTGCCATCAGTGAGTCCCTGACTAGCCCTTCCACAGATACGCAGTATTTT. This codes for CAISESLTSPSTDTQYF.